These 9 T cell receptor beta chains share one sample of origin, sequenced in a study of T cells after yellow fever vaccination (dated by TCRdb to about 2019). The protocol used for the library was 5' RACE. Sequenced using an Illumina NovaSeq 6000. The public reads were reanalyzed by TCRdb: fastp trimming at Q25, MiXCR alignment, in-frame beta chains only. All rows with the same CDR3 protein become a single entry with the most common DNA and genes. A total of under 150,000 distinct CDR3 sequences appear in this sample, over 12% of them only once. The biggest ten clones account for more than 40% of the sample. Sample treatment or condition, as interpreted from the label and publication: live attenuated yellow fever vaccine strain. Sequencing was performed on CD8+ T cells sorted from PBMCs, taken 5 days after the yellow fever booster vaccination. Source of these receptors: a man in his late teens or twenties who received the YFV17D yellow fever vaccine.

The genes are TRBV7-8 and TRBJ2-2; D unresolved. V was shortened by 4 bases and J by 9 bases, with 15 bases between the two germline ends. The germline V gene has CDR1 SGHVS and CDR2 FQNEAQ. The CDR3 covers 14 residues. CDR3 region: CASSSGRDLRELFF. The CDR3 DNA is TGTGCCAGCAGCTCAGGACGCGATTTGAGGGAGCTGTTTTTT.

This clonotype occurred a few times. This chain joins TRBV12-3 or TRBV12-4 and TRBJ2-7; TRBD1 is a possible D gene (5 bases). This CDR3 has 12 amino acids. Trimming shortened V by 9 bases and J by 2 bases, and 11 bases separated the two germline ends. This CDR3 is CASFWTPYEQYF. DNA for the CDR3: TGTGCCAGTTTTTGGACACCCTACGAGCAGTACTTC.

In this sample, this clonotype turned up a few times. The V gene is TRBV5-1, the J gene TRBJ2-7, with a weak D call TRBD1 (5 bases). V dropped 0 bases and J dropped 5 bases, with 12 bases sitting between them. CDR1 and CDR2 from the germline V gene are SGHRS and YFSETQ. The CDR3 runs 14 residues. The CDR3 protein is CASSLGLGPDEQYF. CDR3 DNA sequence: TGCGCCAGCAGCTTGGGTCTGGGGCCGGACGAGCAGTACTTC.

The rearrangement links TRBV4-1 to TRBJ1-2; D might be TRBD1 (5 bases). The CDR3 covers 14 residues. Per germline, CDR1 MGHRA and CDR2 YSYEKL. V lost 0 bases to trimming and J lost 8 bases, with 13 bases between them. The DNA of the CDR3 is TGCGCCAGCAGCCAAGAACAGGCCGCCCTAGGCTACACCTTC. Translated: CASSQEQAALGYTF.

This clonotype was counted between two and nine times. J is TRBJ2-1 and V is TRBV27; 10 bases are a match to TRBD2. Germline CDR1 MNHEY, CDR2 SMNVEV (reference sequence). Germline trimming cut 8 bases from V and 5 bases from J; bases unmatched to any gene: 9. This CDR3 is 15 amino acids long. CDR3 region: CASGPLAGPDNEQFF. CDR3 DNA sequence: TGTGCCAGCGGACCACTAGCGGGGCCCGACAATGAGCAGTTCTTC.

In this sample, this clonotype turned up many times. The DNA for the CDR3 is TGTGCCAGCAGCCAAGATACCGGCTCTGGGGCCAACGTCCTGACTTTC. Translating gives CASSQDTGSGANVLTF. The V gene is TRBV4-2, the J gene TRBJ2-6; D is uncertain. The CDR3 covers 16 residues. Germline CDR1 reads LGHNA; CDR2 reads YNFKEQ. V lost 0 bases and J lost 0, with 6 bases in between.

This clonotype was seen only a few times. V and J are TRBV6-5 and TRBJ2-1; 8 bases line up with TRBD1. Germline V CDR1 and CDR2: MNHEY, SVGAGI. There are 13 residues in the CDR3. The junction had 2 bases not matched to a gene; V was cut back by 0 bases and J by 10 bases. As DNA, the CDR3 is TGTGCCAGCAGTTACTCGACAGGGGACGAGCAGTTCTTC. Protein product: CASSYSTGDEQFF.

This clonotype was observed many times. V usage is TRBV7-9 and J usage is TRBJ1-4; 9 nucleotides align to TRBD1. Germline V gene data show CDR1 as SEHNR and CDR2 as FQNEAQ (reference sequence). Germline trimming cut 5 bases from V and 5 bases from J; bases unmatched to any gene: 3. The CDR3 is 14 residues long. The CDR3 coding sequence is TGTGCCAGCAGCCCGGGACAGGGCAATGAAAAACTGTTTTTT. Protein sequence: CASSPGQGNEKLFF.

The table lists this clonotype with a few counts. The chain combines TRBV29-1 with TRBJ2-5; tentatively, D is TRBD2 (7 bases). Germline V gene data show CDR1 as SQVTM and CDR2 as ANQGSEA. CDR3 length: 13 residues. The germline V and J ends were trimmed by 6 bases and 5 bases, with 16 bases remaining between them. CDR3 in amino acids: CSVEGGAVETQYF. The DNA for the CDR3 is TGCAGCGTGGAGGGGGGGGCCGTGGAGACCCAGTACTTC.